The source of this T cell receptor beta chain is a study of blood T cells in healthy people across ages. Sample-barcoded 5' priming and a J-beta primer mix drove a second PCR of roughly 6 to 12 cycles. The template-switch adaptor, which had 12 random nucleotides, put a tag on each cDNA molecule. TCRdb called the 5' RACE reads again in MiXCR, with one record for every CDR3 protein. The table lists 1,800,000 or so distinct CDR3 sequences, about two fifths of them singletons. Many counts were recorded for this clonotype. The sequence derives from a human donor in good health. The sample taken for sequencing was blood.

The CDR3 protein is CASSLPGMETQYF. Written as DNA, the CDR3 is TGTGCCAGCAGCTTGCCGGGGATGGAGACCCAGTACTTC. V usage is TRBV11-3 and J usage is TRBJ2-5; perhaps TRBD2 as D (5 bases). The length of the CDR3 is 13 residues. Germline V gene sequence: CDR1 SGHNT, CDR2 YENEEA. Deletions cut 3 bases from V and 5 bases from J, with 10 bases between.